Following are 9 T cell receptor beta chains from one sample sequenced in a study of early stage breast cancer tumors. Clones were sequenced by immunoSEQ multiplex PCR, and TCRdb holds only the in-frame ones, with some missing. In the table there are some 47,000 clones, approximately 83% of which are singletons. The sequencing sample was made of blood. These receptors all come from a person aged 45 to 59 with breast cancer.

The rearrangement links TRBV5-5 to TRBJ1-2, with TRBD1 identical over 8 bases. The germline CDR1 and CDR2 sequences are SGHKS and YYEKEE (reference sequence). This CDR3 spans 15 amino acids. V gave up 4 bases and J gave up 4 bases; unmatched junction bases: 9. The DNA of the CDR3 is TGTGCCAGCAGCGCCACGGGACAGGCAATCTATGGCTACACCTTC. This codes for CASSATGQAIYGYTF.

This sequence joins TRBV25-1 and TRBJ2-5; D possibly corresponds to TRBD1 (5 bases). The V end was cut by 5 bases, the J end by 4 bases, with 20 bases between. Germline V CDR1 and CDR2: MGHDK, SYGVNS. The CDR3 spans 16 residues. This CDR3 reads CASSRPEVGVRETQYF. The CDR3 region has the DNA TGTGCCAGCAGTCGCCCAGAGGTAGGGGTAAGAGAGACCCAGTACTTC.

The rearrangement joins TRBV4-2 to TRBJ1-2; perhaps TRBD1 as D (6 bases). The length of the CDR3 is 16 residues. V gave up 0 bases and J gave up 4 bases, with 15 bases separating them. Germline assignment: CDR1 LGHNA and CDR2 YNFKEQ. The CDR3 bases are TGTGCCAGCAGCCAAGAAGTAGGAGGCAGGGGCTATGGCTACACCTTC. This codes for CASSQEVGGRGYGYTF.

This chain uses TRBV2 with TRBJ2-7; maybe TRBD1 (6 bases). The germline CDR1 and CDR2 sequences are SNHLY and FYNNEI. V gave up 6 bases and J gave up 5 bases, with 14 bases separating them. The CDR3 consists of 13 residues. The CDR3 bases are TGTGCCAGCAGACCACAGGGAAACAACGAGCAGTACTTC. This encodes CASRPQGNNEQYF.

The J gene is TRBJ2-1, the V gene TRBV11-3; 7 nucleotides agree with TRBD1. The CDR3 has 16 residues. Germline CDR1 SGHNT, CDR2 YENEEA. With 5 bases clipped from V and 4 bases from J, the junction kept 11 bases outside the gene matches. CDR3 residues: CASSPRQGLRYNEQFF. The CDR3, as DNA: TGTGCCAGCAGCCCTAGACAGGGCCTTAGGTACAATGAGCAGTTCTTC.

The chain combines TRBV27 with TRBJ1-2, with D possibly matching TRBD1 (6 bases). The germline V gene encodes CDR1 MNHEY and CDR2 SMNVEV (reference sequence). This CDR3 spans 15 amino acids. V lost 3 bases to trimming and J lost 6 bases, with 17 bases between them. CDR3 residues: CASSFWGAGVDGYTF. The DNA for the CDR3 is TGTGCCAGCAGTTTTTGGGGGGCGGGGGTAGATGGCTACACCTTC.

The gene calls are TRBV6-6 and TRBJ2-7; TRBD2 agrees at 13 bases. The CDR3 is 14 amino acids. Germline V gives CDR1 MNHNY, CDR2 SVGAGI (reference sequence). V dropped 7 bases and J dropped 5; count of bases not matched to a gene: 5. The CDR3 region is CASNLGLAGDEQYF. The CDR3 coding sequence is TGTGCCAGCAATCTAGGACTAGCGGGAGACGAGCAGTACTTC.

CDR3: CASSLQVSTDTQYF. CDR3 in DNA: TGTGCCAGCAGCTTACAAGTAAGCACAGATACGCAGTATTTT. V and J are TRBV9 and TRBJ2-3; D is unclear. Germline loops: CDR1 SGDLS, CDR2 YYNGEE. Trimming cost V 4 bases and J 0 bases, with 9 bases left between them. The CDR3 runs to 14 residues.

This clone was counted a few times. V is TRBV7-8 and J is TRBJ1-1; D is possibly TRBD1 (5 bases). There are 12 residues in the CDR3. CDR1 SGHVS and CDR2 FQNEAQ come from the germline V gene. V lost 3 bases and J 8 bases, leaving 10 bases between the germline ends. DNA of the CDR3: TGTGCCAGCAGCTTGCAGGGACTCGAAGCTTTCTTT. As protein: CASSLQGLEAFF.